One sample yielded the 27 T cell receptor beta chains listed below, sequenced in a study of T cells after yellow fever vaccination. MiXCR was run by TCRdb on the 5' RACE reads, yielding one entry per CDR3 protein. The table has fewer than 350,000 distinct CDR3 sequences, around 3.6% seen once. Sequences were derived from PBMCs, sampled on the day of the yellow fever booster vaccination. These receptors were obtained from a man aged 18-30 years who received the YFV17D yellow fever vaccine.

The chain has TRBV6-2 or TRBV6-3 and TRBJ2-7; 7 bases agree with TRBD1. Germline CDR1 and CDR2: MNHEY and SVGEGT. This CDR3 is built from 15 residues. V dropped 6 bases and J dropped 3; count of bases not matched to a gene: 11. The CDR3 region has the DNA TGTGCCAGCAGCTCCTTCGGGACAGCGAGCTACGAGCAGTACGTC. Amino acid sequence: CASSSFGTASYEQYV.

The rearrangement links TRBV20-1 to TRBJ2-7; 7 bases agree with TRBD1. After removal of 4 bases from V and 1 base from J, the junction contained 1 base not matched to a gene. The CDR3 has 12 residues. Germline V gene lookup returns CDR1 DFQATT and CDR2 SNEGSKA (reference sequence). CDR3 in DNA: TGCAGTGCTATGGGACAGTCCTACGAGCAGTACTTC. Protein product: CSAMGQSYEQYF.

This clonotype occurred many times. V usage is TRBV4-2 and J usage is TRBJ2-5; either TRBD1 or TRBD2 may fit D (6 bases each). Germline assignment: CDR1 LGHNA and CDR2 YNFKEQ. The CDR3 is made up of 16 amino acids. The ends were cut back, 1 base at V and 4 bases at J, with 16 bases in the middle. CDR3: CASSQVTGAEGETQYF. The CDR3 DNA sequence: TGTGCCAGCAGCCAAGTAACGGGGGCCGAGGGAGAGACCCAGTACTTC.

The count of this clonotype is one. This likely traces to a read error, being one base from a far larger clone. The CDR3 ends on some other residue instead of the conserved phenylalanine or tryptophan, so this is likely a read error. This chain links TRBV5-1 with TRBJ2-1, with no clear D. Germline V gene data show CDR1 as SGHRS and CDR2 as YFSETQ. Trimming took 3 bases from V and 10 from J, leaving 8 bases between them. CDR3 length: 11 residues. The CDR3 loop reads CASSSVGEQFS. DNA of the CDR3: TGCGCCAGCAGCTCGGTGGGGGAGCAGTTCTCC.

The table lists this clonotype with many counts. This sequence joins TRBV18 and TRBJ1-5, with 9 bases identical to TRBD1. V was pared by 6 bases and J by 5 bases, with 2 bases of the junction left unmatched. This CDR3 spans 13 amino acids. Germline CDR1 and CDR2: KGHSH and LQKENI. CDR3 in DNA: TGTGCCAGCTCCGGACAGGGGCATCAGCCCCAGCATTTT. This sequence encodes CASSGQGHQPQHF.

This clonotype was recorded a few times. The limits of the CDR3 on the DNA are not certain, so only TCRdb's listed CDR3 is given. This rearrangement joins TRBV7-6 to TRBJ1-2. Germline-derived CDR1 and CDR2 are SGHVS and FNYEAQ. The CDR3 extends over 14 residues, inclusive of both ends. The CDR3 loop reads CASSSSALPYGYTF.

This clonotype was observed a handful of times. The rearrangement links TRBV20-1 to TRBJ1-2; 12 bases are a match to TRBD1. This CDR3 has 14 amino acids. Trimming removed 5 bases from V and 7 bases from J; junction bases left unmatched: 8. CDR1 DFQATT and CDR2 SNEGSKA come from the germline V gene (reference sequence). CDR3 amino acids: CSARRDRGRFGYTF. The CDR3 DNA follows: TGCAGTGCTCGCCGGGACAGGGGGCGGTTTGGCTACACCTTC.

The chain uses TRBV20-1 and TRBJ2-7; TRBD1 aligns across 11 bases. This CDR3 has 16 amino acids. Trimming cost V 4 bases and J 3 bases; bases outside gene matches: 11. The germline gives CDR1 DFQATT, CDR2 SNEGSKA (reference sequence). In nucleotides, the CDR3 is TGCAGTGCTATGTACCCGTGGGGACAGGGGGTCTACGAGCAGTACGTC. Its translation is CSAMYPWGQGVYEQYV.

This clonotype was observed at least ten times. The chain recombines TRBV29-1 with TRBJ1-2, with TRBD1 as a possible D gene (6 bases). The CDR3 is 14 residues long. The germline CDR1 and CDR2 sequences are SQVTM and ANQGSEA. Trimming removed 6 bases from V and 0 bases from J, with 14 bases in between. The DNA for the CDR3 is TGCAGCGTCGACGGGACAACGACTAACTATGGCTACACCTTC. Protein product: CSVDGTTTNYGYTF.

This clonotype was recorded many times. The V gene is TRBV7-9, the J gene TRBJ2-2; 7 bases map to TRBD1. V lost 5 bases and J lost 7; bases outside the gene matches: 1. The CDR3 is 12 residues long. Germline CDR1 and CDR2: SEHNR and FQNEAQ (reference sequence). The CDR3 loop reads CASSDRVGELFF. The CDR3 DNA reads as TGTGCCAGCAGCGACAGGGTCGGGGAGCTGTTTTTT.

This clonotype was counted many times. This rearrangement joins TRBV4-1 to TRBJ2-7; 10 bases map to TRBD1. Losses at the gene ends were 5 bases for V and 3 bases for J; bases not matched to a gene: 7. The CDR3 loop spans 15 amino acids. Germline V lookup: CDR1 MGHRA, CDR2 YSYEKL. DNA for the CDR3: TGCGCCAGCAGCGCACCGGGACAGGGGCGCTACGAGCAGTACTTC. The encoded protein is CASSAPGQGRYEQYF.

The chain uses TRBV5-1 and TRBJ2-2; D is unresolved. Germline CDR1 reads SGHRS; CDR2 reads YFSETQ. The germline V and J ends were trimmed by 5 bases and 2 bases, with 13 bases remaining between them. The CDR3 runs to 15 residues. CDR3 sequence (DNA): TGCGCCAGCAGTAAGGAACGGCCAAACACCGGGGAGCTGTTTTTT. Protein product: CASSKERPNTGELFF.

Many counts were recorded for this clonotype. The genes are TRBV15 and TRBJ2-5; 11 positions agree with TRBD2. Germline CDR1 LNHNV, CDR2 YYDKDF (reference sequence). V was pared by 4 bases and J by 0 bases, with 1 base of the junction left unmatched. This CDR3 is 15 amino acids long. CDR3 residues: CATSKTSGNQETQYF. CDR3 DNA sequence: TGTGCCACCAGCAAGACTAGCGGGAACCAAGAGACCCAGTACTTC. Full variable domain (missing parts from reference TRBV15 and TRBJ2-5): DAMVIQNPRYQVTQFGKPVTLSCSQTLNHNVMYWYQQKSSQAPKLLFHYYDKDFNNEADTPDNFQSRRPNTSFCFLDIRSPGLGDTAMYLCATSKTSGNQETQYFGPGTRLLVL.

This clonotype has a handful of counts. The V call is TRBV7-9, the J call TRBJ2-1; D is perhaps TRBD1 (6 bases). This CDR3 is 13 amino acids long. Germline V gene lookup returns CDR1 SEHNR and CDR2 FQNEAQ (reference sequence). Between the trimmed V and J ends, which lost 5 bases and 6 bases, there was a span of 11 bases. The CDR3 here is CASSATGFNEQFF. The CDR3 coding sequence is TGTGCCAGCAGCGCAACAGGGTTCAATGAGCAGTTCTTC.

This clonotype has just a few counts. This chain joins TRBV10-3 and TRBJ2-6, with TRBD2 identical over 13 bases. CDR1 and CDR2 (germline): ENHRY, SYGVKD. This CDR3 has 18 residues. The junction had 6 bases not matched to a gene; V was cut back by 6 bases and J by 1 base. The CDR3 sequence is CAIRPGLAGPSGANVLTF. The CDR3 nucleotides are TGTGCCATCAGGCCGGGACTAGCGGGACCATCTGGGGCCAACGTCCTGACTTTC.

The CDR3 bases are TGTGCCAGCAGTCCACCAAGGACAGAGTTCCAAGAGACCCAGTACTTC. It is translated as CASSPPRTEFQETQYF. The chain uses TRBV25-1 and TRBJ2-5, with TRBD1 as a possible D gene (6 bases). Trimming cost V 5 bases and J 1 base, with 17 bases left between them. Germline values: CDR1 MGHDK, CDR2 SYGVNS. The CDR3 sequence is 16 residues long. Full variable domain (rest looked up from reference TRBV25-1 and TRBJ2-5): EADIYQTPRYLVIGTGKKITLECSQTMGHDKMYWYQQDPGMELHLIHYSYGVNSTEKGDLSSESTVSRIRTEHFPLTLESARPSHTSQYLCASSPPRTEFQETQYFGPGTRLLVL.

This clonotype was seen repeatedly, ten times or more. Mismatch with germline at one junction end may stem from a read error. The rearrangement uses TRBV29-1 and TRBJ2-3, with 8 bases matching TRBD1. Germline V gives CDR1 SQVTM, CDR2 ANQGSEA. The CDR3 totals 14 residues. The CDR3 region has the DNA TGCAGCGTTGATCAGGGGGCGGGCACATATACGCAGTATTTT. Protein: CSVDQGAGTYTQYF.

Ten or more counts support this clonotype. The rearrangement links TRBV5-1 to TRBJ2-3; perhaps TRBD2 as D (6 bases). The CDR3 runs 14 residues. Trimming cost V 3 bases and J 9 bases, with 17 bases left between them. Germline CDR1 is SGHRS and CDR2 is YFSETQ. In DNA form, the CDR3 reads TGCGCCAGCAGCTCCGGGACTTCTCAGGTCACGCAGTATTTT. It codes for CASSSGTSQVTQYF.

This clonotype came up many times. This chain connects TRBV7-8 to TRBJ1-2; TRBD1 agrees at 9 bases. Per germline, CDR1 SGHVS and CDR2 FQNEAQ. Losses at the gene ends were 0 bases for V and 8 bases for J; bases not matched to a gene: 4. The CDR3 is made up of 14 amino acids. CDR3: CASSLAGQGTGYTF. The CDR3 region has the DNA TGTGCCAGCAGCTTAGCCGGACAGGGGACAGGCTACACCTTC.

The chain combines TRBV14 with TRBJ2-2, with D uncertain. The CDR3 sequence is 15 residues long. Per the germline V gene, CDR1 is SGHDN and CDR2 is FVKESK. The V end lost 5 bases, the J end lost 0 bases, and 10 bases lay between the germline ends. CDR3 DNA: TGTGCCAGCAGCTCAGCCTACCCGAACACCGGGGAGCTGTTTTTT. Its protein product is CASSSAYPNTGELFF.

This clonotype was seen at least ten times. V and J are TRBV7-3 and TRBJ1-1, with D possibly matching TRBD1 (5 bases). Germline V gives CDR1 SGHTA, CDR2 FQGTGA. The length of the CDR3 is 13 residues. The V gene lost 5 bases and the J gene lost 1 base, with 8 bases spanning the gap. DNA of the CDR3: TGTGCCAGCAGCGCCGGGGGGAACACTGAAGCTTTCTTT. Translating gives CASSAGGNTEAFF. Based on the CDR3 plus reference TRBV7-3 and TRBJ1-1, the full variable domain is GAGVSQTPSNKVTEKGKYVELRCDPISGHTALYWYRQSLGQGPEFLIYFQGTGAADDSGLPNDRFFAVRPEGSVSTLKIQRTERGDSAVYLCASSAGGNTEAFFGQGTRLTVV.

This sequence joins TRBV18 and TRBJ1-5; D may be TRBD1 (5 bases). With 5 bases removed from V and 2 bases from J, the gap between germline ends came to 13 bases. The CDR3 has 15 residues. Germline V gene sequence: CDR1 KGHSH, CDR2 LQKENI. The CDR3 nucleotides are TGTGCCAGCTCAAACGTCAGGGCGGGCAATCAGCCCCAGCATTTT. Its protein product is CASSNVRAGNQPQHF. Drawing the rest from reference TRBV18 and TRBJ1-5, the complete variable domain is NAGVMQNPRHLVRRRGQEARLRCSPMKGHSHVYWYRQLPEEGLKFMVYLQKENIIDESGMPKERFSAEFPKEGPSILRIQQVVRGDSAAYFCASSNVRAGNQPQHFGDGTRLSIL.

This clonotype was observed many times. CDR3 region: CSVPRGGQNTEAFF. CDR3 coding DNA: TGCAGCGTTCCGAGGGGTGGACAGAACACTGAAGCTTTCTTT. The rearrangement links TRBV29-1 to TRBJ1-1; possible D gene TRBD1, 5 bases. Trimming left V 5 bases short and J 1 base short, with 14 bases between. Germline-derived CDR1 and CDR2 are SQVTM and ANQGSEA. This CDR3 spans 14 amino acids.

This clonotype was observed a handful of times. The chain is built from TRBV28 and TRBJ2-7; no clear D. Germline V lookup: CDR1 MDHEN, CDR2 SYDVKM. CDR3 length equals 11 residues. The V end lost 7 bases, the J end lost 4 bases, and 8 bases lay between the germline ends. The CDR3 is CASKGRYEQYV. CDR3 coding DNA: TGTGCCAGCAAAGGTCGGTACGAGCAGTACGTC.

Many counts were recorded for this clonotype. V is TRBV7-2 and J is TRBJ2-7; 8 bases agree with TRBD1. This CDR3 region has 13 residues. The junction had 6 bases not matched to a gene; V was cut back by 5 bases and J by 6 bases. The germline CDR1 and CDR2 sequences are SGHTA and FQGNSA. The CDR3 DNA is TGTGCCAGCAGCCCCAGGGGGCACGGCGAGCAGTACTTC. Protein product: CASSPRGHGEQYF. Filled out from reference TRBV7-2 and TRBJ2-7, the complete variable domain reads GAGVSQSPSNKVTEKGKDVELRCDPISGHTALYWYRQSLGQGLEFLIYFQGNSAPDKSGLPSDRFSAERTGGSVSTLTIQRTQQEDSAVYLCASSPRGHGEQYFGPGTRLTVT.

This clonotype was found many times. V is TRBV11-2 and J is TRBJ2-5; the D gene is possibly TRBD1 (5 bases). CDR3 length: 11 residues. CDR1 is SGHAT, CDR2 FQNNGV, per germline. V lost 5 bases, J lost 9 bases, and 10 bases lay in between. The CDR3: CASSPGPSQYF. Written as DNA, the CDR3 is TGTGCCAGCAGCCCAGGGCCTTCCCAGTACTTC.

The table lists this clonotype with a few counts. The V gene is TRBV7-9, the J gene TRBJ1-2; possible D gene TRBD1, 5 bases. Germline lookup yields CDR1 SEHNR and CDR2 FQNEAQ (reference sequence). CDR3 size: 12 residues. Trimming removed 3 bases at V and 7 bases at J, with 9 bases between. The CDR3 sequence: CASSLERGGYTF. CDR3 nucleotide sequence: TGTGCCAGCAGCTTGGAAAGGGGTGGCTACACCTTC.